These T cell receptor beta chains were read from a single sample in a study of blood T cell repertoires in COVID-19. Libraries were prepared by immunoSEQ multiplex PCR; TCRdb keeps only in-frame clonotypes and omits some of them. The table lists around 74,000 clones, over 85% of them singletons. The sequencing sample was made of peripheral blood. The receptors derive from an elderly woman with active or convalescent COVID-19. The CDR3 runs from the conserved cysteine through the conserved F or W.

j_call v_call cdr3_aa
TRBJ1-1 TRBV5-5 CASSSGQGGTEAFF
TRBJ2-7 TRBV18 CASSPPGTKNSYEQYF
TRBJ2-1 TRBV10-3 CAISGSEMEQFF
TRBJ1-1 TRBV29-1 CSVTGSTEAFF
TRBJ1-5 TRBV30 CAWSRQGNQPQHF
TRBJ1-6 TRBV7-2 CASSLIEGIDSPLHF
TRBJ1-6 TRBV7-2 CASSLTGGMGYNSPLHF
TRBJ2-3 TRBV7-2 CASSSLPGGSDTQYF
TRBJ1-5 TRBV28 CASSSGTGNSNQPQHF
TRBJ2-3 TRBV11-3 CASSTRQTDTQYF
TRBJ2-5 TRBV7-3 CASSLTSGVGETQYF
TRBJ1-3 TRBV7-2 CASSLEASSGNTIYF
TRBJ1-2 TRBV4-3 CASSQDEAGTDNYGYTF
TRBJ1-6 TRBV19 CASSIGQYNSPLHF
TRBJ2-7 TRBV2 CASSQQGAYEQYF
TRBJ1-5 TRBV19 CASSWGRGNQPQHF
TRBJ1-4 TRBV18 CASSPPGTGNEKLFF
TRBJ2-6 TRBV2 CATQGGVSSGANVLTF
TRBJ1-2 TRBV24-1 CATSAAVGGYTF
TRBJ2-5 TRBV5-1 CASSLRGSGTQETQYF
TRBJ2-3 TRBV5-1 CASNPGTAGADTQYF
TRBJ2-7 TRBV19 CASSRAGPESSYEQYF
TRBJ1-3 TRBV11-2 CASSRIQGDSGNTIYF
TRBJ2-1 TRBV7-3 CASSPLQGAIYNEQFF
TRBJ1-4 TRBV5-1 CASSLELATNEKLFF
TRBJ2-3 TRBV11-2 CASSPNRGATDTQYF
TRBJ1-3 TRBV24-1 CATSDRSSGNTIYF
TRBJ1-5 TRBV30 CAWSGYSNQPQHF
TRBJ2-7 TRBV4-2 CASSQKMGEVYEQYF
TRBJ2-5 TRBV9 CASSSNGQLQETQYF
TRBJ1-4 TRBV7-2 CASSFGFLDYLFF
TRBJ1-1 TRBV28 CASTLGAGMNTEAFF
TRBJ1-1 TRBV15 CATSRPDRGPTEAFF
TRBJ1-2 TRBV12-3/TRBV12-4 CAISGGRNYGYTF
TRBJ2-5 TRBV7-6 CASSPEDSQETQYF
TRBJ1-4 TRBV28 CASSLLGAGVKNEKLFF
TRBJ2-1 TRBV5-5 CASSLVGTSNEQFF
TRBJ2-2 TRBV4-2 CASSPNQDTGELFF
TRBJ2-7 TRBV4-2 CASSQVRGAAYEQYF
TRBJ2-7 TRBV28 CASSFASGVYEQYF
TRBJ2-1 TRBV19 CASSRTSGGNEQFF
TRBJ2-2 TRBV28 CASSFGTGDTGELFF
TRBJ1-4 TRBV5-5 CASSPGTGPPTNEKLFF